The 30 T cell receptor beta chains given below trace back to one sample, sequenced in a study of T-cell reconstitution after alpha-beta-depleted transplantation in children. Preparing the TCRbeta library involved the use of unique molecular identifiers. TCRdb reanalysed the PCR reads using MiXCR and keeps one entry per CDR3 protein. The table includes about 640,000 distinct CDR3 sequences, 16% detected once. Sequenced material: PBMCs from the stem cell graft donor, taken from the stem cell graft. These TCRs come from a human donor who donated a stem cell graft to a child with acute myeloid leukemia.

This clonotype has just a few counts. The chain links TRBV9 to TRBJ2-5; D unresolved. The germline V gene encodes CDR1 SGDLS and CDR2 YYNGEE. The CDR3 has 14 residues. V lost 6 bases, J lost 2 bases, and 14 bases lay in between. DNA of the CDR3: TGTGCCAGCAACCTCCACCCCGGGCAAGAGACCCAGTACTTC. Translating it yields CASNLHPGQETQYF.

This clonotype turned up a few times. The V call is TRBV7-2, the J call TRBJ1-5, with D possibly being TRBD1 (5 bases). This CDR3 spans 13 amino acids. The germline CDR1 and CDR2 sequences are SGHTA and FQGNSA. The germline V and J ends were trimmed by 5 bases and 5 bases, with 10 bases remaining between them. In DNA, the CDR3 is TGTGCCAGCAGCCGCCTCAGGGATCAGCCCCAGCATTTT. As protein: CASSRLRDQPQHF.

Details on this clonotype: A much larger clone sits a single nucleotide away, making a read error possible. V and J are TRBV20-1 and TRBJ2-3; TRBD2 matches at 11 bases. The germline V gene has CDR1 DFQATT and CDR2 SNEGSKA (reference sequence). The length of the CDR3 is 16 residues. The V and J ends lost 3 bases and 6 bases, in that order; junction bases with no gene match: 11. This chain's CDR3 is CSARPLAGGSKDTQYF. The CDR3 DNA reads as TGCAGTGCTAGGCCTCTAGCGGGGGGTTCTAAGGATACGCAGTATTTT.

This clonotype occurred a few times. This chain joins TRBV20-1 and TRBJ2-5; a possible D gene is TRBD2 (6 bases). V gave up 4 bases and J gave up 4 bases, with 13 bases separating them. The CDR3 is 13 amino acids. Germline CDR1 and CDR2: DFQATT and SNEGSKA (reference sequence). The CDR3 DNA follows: TGCAGTGCTAACTGGAGGGGCCGAGAGACCCAGTACTTC. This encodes CSANWRGRETQYF.

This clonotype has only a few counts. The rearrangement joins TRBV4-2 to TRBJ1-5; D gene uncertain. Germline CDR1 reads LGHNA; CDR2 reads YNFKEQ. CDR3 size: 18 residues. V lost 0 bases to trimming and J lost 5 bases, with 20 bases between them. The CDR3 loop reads CASSQEGINGPSYQPQHF. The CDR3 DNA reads TGTGCCAGCAGCCAAGAGGGCATCAATGGGCCGAGTTATCAGCCCCAGCATTTT.

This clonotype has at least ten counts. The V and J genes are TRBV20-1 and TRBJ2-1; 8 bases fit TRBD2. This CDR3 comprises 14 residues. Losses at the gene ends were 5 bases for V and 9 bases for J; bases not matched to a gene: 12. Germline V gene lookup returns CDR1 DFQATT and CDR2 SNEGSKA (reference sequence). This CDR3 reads CSAPPAGARSEQFF. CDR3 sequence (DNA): TGCAGTGCTCCCCCAGCGGGGGCAAGGAGTGAGCAGTTCTTC.

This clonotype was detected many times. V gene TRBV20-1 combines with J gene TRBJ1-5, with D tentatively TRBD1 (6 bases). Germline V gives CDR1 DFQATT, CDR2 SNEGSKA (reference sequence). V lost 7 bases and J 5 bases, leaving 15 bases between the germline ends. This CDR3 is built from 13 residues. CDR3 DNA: TGCAGTGGGGCCCTTGGGGGCGATCAGCCCCAGCATTTT. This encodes CSGALGGDQPQHF.

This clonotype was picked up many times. This CDR3 is CSARGLLVTTGANYGYTF. The CDR3 DNA follows: TGCAGTGCTAGGGGCCTATTGGTAACAACGGGGGCTAACTATGGCTACACCTTC. The J gene is TRBJ1-2, the V gene TRBV20-1, with D perhaps TRBD1 (5 bases). V was trimmed by 3 bases and J by 0 bases, leaving 23 bases between them. CDR3 length: 18 amino acids. Germline V lookup: CDR1 DFQATT, CDR2 SNEGSKA (reference sequence).

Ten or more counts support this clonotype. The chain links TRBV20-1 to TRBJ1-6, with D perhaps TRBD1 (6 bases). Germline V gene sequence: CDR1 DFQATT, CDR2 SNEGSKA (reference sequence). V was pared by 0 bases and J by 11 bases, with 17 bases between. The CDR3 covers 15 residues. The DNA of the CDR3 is TGCAGTGCTAGAGATGGTCAGGGGAATTTCCCACCCCTCCACTTT. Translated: CSARDGQGNFPPLHF.

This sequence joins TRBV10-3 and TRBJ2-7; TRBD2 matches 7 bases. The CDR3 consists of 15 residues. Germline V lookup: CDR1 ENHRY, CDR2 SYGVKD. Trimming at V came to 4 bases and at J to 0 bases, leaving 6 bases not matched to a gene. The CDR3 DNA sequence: TGTGCCATCAGTGTCTTGCGGGGGAGCTCCTACGAGCAGTACTTC. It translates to CAISVLRGSSYEQYF.

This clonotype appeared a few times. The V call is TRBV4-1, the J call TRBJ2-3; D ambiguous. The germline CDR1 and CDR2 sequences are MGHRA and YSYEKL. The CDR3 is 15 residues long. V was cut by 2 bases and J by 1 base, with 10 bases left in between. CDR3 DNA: TGCGCCAGCAGCCAACTGTACAGCGGCACAGATACGCAGTATTTT. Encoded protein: CASSQLYSGTDTQYF.

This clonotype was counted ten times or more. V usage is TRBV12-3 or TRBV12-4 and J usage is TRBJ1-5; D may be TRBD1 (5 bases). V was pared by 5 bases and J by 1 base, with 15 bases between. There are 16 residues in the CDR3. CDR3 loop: CASSTSGGLSNQPQHF. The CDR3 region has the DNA TGTGCCAGCAGTACCAGTGGGGGGTTAAGCAATCAGCCCCAGCATTTT.

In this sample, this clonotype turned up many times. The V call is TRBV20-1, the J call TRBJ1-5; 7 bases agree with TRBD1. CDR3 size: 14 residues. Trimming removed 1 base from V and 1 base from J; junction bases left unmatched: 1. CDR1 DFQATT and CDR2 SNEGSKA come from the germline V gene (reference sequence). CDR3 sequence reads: CSARVGQSNQPQHF. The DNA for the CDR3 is TGCAGTGCTAGAGTGGGACAGAGCAATCAGCCCCAGCATTTT.

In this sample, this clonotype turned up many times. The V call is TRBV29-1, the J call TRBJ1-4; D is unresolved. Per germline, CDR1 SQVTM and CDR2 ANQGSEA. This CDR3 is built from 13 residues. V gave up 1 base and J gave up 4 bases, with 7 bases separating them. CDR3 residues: CSVEAGSNEKLFF. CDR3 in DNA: TGCAGCGTTGAAGCCGGGAGTAATGAAAAACTGTTTTTT.

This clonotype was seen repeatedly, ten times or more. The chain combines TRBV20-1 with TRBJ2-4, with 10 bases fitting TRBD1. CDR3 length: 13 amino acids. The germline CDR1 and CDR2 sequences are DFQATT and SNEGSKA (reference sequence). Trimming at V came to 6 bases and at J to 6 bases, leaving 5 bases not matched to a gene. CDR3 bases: TGCAGTGCCCACCGGGACAGGGGAAACATTCAGTACTTC. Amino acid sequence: CSAHRDRGNIQYF.

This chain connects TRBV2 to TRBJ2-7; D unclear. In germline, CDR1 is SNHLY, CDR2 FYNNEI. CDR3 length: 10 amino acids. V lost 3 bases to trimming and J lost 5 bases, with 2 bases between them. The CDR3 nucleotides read TGTGCCAGCAGTGAGAACGAGCAGTACTTC. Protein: CASSENEQYF.

The DNA for the CDR3 is TGCGCCAGCAGACCTCCGGGTCGATTGGGGGCCCAGTACTTC. Translating it yields CASRPPGRLGAQYF. The chain recombines TRBV5-1 with TRBJ2-5; either TRBD1 or TRBD2 may supply D (5 bases each). CDR1 and CDR2 from the germline V gene are SGHRS and YFSETQ. The CDR3 loop spans 14 amino acids. V was shortened by 5 bases and J by 9 bases, with 20 bases between the two germline ends.

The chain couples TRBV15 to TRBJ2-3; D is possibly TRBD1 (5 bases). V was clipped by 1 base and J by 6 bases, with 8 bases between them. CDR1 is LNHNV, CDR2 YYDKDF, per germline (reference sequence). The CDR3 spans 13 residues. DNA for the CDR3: TGTGCCACCAGCAGAGTGGGGCAGGATACGCAGTATTTT. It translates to CATSRVGQDTQYF.

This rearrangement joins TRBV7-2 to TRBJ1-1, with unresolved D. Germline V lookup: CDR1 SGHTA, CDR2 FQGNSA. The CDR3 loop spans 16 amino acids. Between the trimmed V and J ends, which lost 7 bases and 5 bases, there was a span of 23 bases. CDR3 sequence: CASTLHSLGLRTEAFF. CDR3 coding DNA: TGTGCCAGCACCCTACATTCATTGGGTCTGAGGACTGAAGCTTTCTTT.

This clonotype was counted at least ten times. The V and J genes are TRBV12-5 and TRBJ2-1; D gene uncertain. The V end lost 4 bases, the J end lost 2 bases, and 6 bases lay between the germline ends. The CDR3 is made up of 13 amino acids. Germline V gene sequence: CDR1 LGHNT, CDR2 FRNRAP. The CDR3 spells CASGSDTYNEQFF. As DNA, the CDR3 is TGTGCTAGTGGTTCCGACACCTACAATGAGCAGTTCTTC.

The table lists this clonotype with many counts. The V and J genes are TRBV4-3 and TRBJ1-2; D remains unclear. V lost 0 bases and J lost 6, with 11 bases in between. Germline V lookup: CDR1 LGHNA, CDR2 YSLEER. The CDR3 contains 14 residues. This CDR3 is CASSQDRMSHGYTF. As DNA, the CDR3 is TGCGCCAGCAGCCAAGATCGTATGAGTCATGGCTACACCTTC.

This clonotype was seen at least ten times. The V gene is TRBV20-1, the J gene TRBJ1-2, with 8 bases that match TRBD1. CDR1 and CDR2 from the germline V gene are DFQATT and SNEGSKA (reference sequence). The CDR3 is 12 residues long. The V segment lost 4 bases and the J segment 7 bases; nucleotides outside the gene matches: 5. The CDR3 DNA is TGCAGTGCTATGAGACAGGGGCTTGGCTACACCTTC. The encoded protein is CSAMRQGLGYTF.

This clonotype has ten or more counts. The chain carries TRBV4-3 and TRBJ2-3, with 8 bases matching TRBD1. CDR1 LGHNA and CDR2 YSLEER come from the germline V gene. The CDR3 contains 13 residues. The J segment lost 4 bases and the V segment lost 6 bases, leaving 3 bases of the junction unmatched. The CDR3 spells CASSLDRADTQYF. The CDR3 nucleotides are TGCGCCAGCAGTCTGGACAGGGCAGATACGCAGTATTTT.

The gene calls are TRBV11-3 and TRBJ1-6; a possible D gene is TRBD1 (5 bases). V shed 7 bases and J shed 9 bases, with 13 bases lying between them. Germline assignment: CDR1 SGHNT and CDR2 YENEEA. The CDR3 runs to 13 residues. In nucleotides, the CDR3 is TGTGCCAGCAATATCCAGGGCGGTTCACCCCTCCACTTT. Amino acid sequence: CASNIQGGSPLHF.

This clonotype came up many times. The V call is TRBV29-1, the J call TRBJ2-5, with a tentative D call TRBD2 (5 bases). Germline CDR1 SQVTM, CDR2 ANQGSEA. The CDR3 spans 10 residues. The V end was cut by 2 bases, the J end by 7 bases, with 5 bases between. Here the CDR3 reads CSVERGTQYF. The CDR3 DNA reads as TGCAGCGTTGAACGGGGGACCCAGTACTTC.

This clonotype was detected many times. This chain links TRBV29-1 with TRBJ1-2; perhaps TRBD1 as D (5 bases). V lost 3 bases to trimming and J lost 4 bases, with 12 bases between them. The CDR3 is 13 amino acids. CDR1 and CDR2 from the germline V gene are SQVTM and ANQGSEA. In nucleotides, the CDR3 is TGCAGCGTTGATCCCGGGCAGGGCTATGGCTACACCTTC. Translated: CSVDPGQGYGYTF.

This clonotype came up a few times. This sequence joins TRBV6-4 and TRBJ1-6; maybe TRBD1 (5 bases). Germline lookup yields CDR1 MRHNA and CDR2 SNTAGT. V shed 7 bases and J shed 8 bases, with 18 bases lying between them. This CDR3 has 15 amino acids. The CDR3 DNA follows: TGTGCCAGCACCGGGGACGGACCACTCTATTCACCCCTCCACTTT. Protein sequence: CASTGDGPLYSPLHF.

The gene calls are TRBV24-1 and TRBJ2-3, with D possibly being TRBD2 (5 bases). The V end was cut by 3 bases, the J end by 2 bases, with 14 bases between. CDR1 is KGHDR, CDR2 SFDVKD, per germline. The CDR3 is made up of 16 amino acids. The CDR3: CATSDQRADDTDTQYF. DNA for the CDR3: TGTGCCACCAGTGATCAGAGGGCGGATGACACAGATACGCAGTATTTT.

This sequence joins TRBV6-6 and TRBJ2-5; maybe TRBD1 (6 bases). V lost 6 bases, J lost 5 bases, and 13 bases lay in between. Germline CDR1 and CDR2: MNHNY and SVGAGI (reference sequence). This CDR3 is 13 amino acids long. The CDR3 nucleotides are TGTGCCAGCAGCTCCAGGGGAACGGAGACCCAGTACTTC. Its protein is CASSSRGTETQYF.

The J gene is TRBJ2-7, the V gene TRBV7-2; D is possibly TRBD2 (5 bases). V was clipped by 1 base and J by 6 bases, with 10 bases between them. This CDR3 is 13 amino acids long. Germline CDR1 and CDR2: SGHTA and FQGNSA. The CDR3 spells CASSLEGGGEQYF. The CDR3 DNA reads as TGTGCCAGCAGCTTAGAGGGTGGAGGCGAGCAGTACTTC.